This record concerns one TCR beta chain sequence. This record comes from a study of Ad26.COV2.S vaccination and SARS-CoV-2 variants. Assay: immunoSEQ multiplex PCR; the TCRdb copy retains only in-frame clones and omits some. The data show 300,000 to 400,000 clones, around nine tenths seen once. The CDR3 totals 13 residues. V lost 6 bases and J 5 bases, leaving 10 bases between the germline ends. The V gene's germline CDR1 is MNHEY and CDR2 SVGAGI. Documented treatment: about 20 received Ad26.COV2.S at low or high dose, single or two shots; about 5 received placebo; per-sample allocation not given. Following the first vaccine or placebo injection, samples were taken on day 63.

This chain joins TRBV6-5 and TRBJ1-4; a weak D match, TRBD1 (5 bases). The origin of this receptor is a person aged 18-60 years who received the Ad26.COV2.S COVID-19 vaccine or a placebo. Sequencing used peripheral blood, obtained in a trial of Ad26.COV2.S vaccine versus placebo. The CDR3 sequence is CASRGTANEKLFF. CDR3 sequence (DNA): TGTGCCAGCAGAGGGACCGCAAATGAAAAACTGTTTTTT.